This passage covers 31 T cell receptor beta chains from one sample sequenced in a study of regulatory T cells in long-lasting Graves disease. Researchers made TCR beta libraries by using iRepertoire HTBI primers and running Arm-PCR on CDR3 regions. A single record per CDR3 protein comes from TCRdb applying MiXCR to the multiplex PCR reads. The sample consists of about 520,000 distinct CDR3 sequences, 12% of them appearing once. The time point was: newly diagnosed GD, antithyroid drugs for less than 3 months. RNA from PBMCs was the source of the TCR library. This same sample was also part of a study on T cells in Graves' hyperthyroidism and ophthalmopathy.

Material: peripheral blood mononuclear cells (PBMCs), obtained at new diagnosis, from a patient treated with antithyroid drugs. The origin of the receptors is a woman aged 25 to 39 with Graves disease.

There are many counts of this clonotype. The chain is built from TRBV29-1 and TRBJ2-2; D gene unclear. Germline assignment: CDR1 SQVTM and CDR2 ANQGSEA. This CDR3 is built from 14 residues. V was pared by 4 bases and J by 0 bases, with 9 bases between. The CDR3 DNA reads TGCAGCGTTGGAGAGCGAGCGAACACCGGGGAGCTGTTTTTT. Amino acid sequence: CSVGERANTGELFF.

This clonotype was picked up many times. The chain's CDR3 is CASRVRGGNQPQHF. CDR3 coding DNA: TGTGCCAGCAGGGTCAGGGGTGGCAATCAGCCCCAGCATTTT. The J gene is TRBJ1-5, the V gene TRBV6-1, with D perhaps TRBD1 (6 bases). The CDR3 totals 14 residues. Deletions cut 6 bases from V and 2 bases from J, with 11 bases between. Germline V gene lookup returns CDR1 MNHNS and CDR2 SASEGT.

This clonotype appeared many times. The rearrangement links TRBV11-1 to TRBJ2-3; TRBD1 matches at 9 bases. The V gene end was trimmed by 4 bases and the J gene end by 6 bases; junction bases not matched to a gene: 11. The CDR3 consists of 16 residues. CDR1 is SGHAT and CDR2 is FQDESV in the germline V gene (reference sequence). CDR3 coding DNA: TGTGCCAGCAGCTCTGGGACAGGGAGAGAACGGGATACGCAGTATTTT. It encodes CASSSGTGRERDTQYF. Variable domain in full (rest from reference TRBV11-1 and TRBJ2-3): EAEVAQSPRYKITEKSQAVAFWCDPISGHATLYWYRQILGQGPELLVQFQDESVVDDSQLPKDRFSAERLKGVDSTLKIQPAELGDSAMYLCASSSGTGRERDTQYFGPGTRLTVL.

In its sample, this clonotype was seen many times. The rearrangement links TRBV2 to TRBJ2-2, with 10 bases that match TRBD2. This CDR3 is built from 14 residues. V was pared by 6 bases and J by 4 bases, with 2 bases of the junction left unmatched. Germline V gives CDR1 SNHLY, CDR2 FYNNEI. CDR3 amino acids: CASRLAGPTGELFF. The CDR3 DNA is TGTGCCAGCAGACTAGCGGGACCCACCGGGGAGCTGTTTTTT. The full variable domain, with the rest looked up from reference TRBV2 and TRBJ2-2, is EPEVTQTPSHQVTQMGQEVILRCVPISNHLYFYWYRQILGQKVEFLVSFYNNEISEKSEIFDDQFSVERPDGSNFTLKIRSTKLEDSAMYFCASRLAGPTGELFFGEGSRLTVL.

This clonotype was detected ten times or more. The chain combines TRBV20-1 with TRBJ1-5, with D hard to call. The CDR3 is 13 amino acids. Germline V CDR1 and CDR2: DFQATT, SNEGSKA (reference sequence). The V end was cut by 6 bases, the J end by 1 base, with 10 bases between. CDR3 DNA sequence: TGCAGTGCCGGGGTAGTAAGCAATCAGCCCCAGCATTTT. This translates into CSAGVVSNQPQHF.

This clonotype was detected many times. The CDR3 sequence: CSGSKGQILRAGETQYF. The CDR3 nucleotides read TGCAGCGGATCTAAGGGACAGATTTTAAGGGCTGGAGAGACCCAGTACTTC. The V and J genes are TRBV29-1 and TRBJ2-5; 7 nucleotides line up with TRBD1. The CDR3 is 17 residues long. With 7 bases clipped from V and 4 bases from J, the junction kept 21 bases outside the gene matches. The V gene's germline CDR1 is SQVTM and CDR2 ANQGSEA.

The chain couples TRBV19 to TRBJ1-5; tentatively, D is TRBD1 (5 bases). The germline CDR1 and CDR2 sequences are LNHDA and SQIVND (reference sequence). V gave up 8 bases and J gave up 9 bases, with 11 bases separating them. The CDR3 runs 11 residues. The CDR3 loop is CASGGVGPQHF. The CDR3 DNA reads as TGTGCCAGTGGGGGGGTAGGGCCCCAGCATTTT.

This clonotype was recorded at least ten times. The rearrangement links TRBV28 to TRBJ1-1, with 7 bases fitting TRBD1. This CDR3 contains 14 residues. CDR1 MDHEN and CDR2 SYDVKM come from the germline V gene. V lost 9 bases to trimming and J lost 4 bases; unmatched junction nucleotides: 11. CDR3 bases: TGTGCCAGTCGACAGGGAGGGGTAGGCACTGAAGCTTTCTTT. Protein sequence: CASRQGGVGTEAFF.

The chain uses TRBV9 and TRBJ1-1, with 9 bases aligning to TRBD1. The length of the CDR3 is 15 residues. Germline V CDR1 and CDR2: SGDLS, YYNGEE. The V segment lost 0 bases and the J segment 4 bases; nucleotides outside the gene matches: 4. CDR3 amino acids: CASSVEGQGGTEAFF. CDR3 in DNA: TGTGCCAGCAGCGTAGAGGGACAGGGAGGCACTGAAGCTTTCTTT.

This clonotype has a count of ten or more. A much larger clone lies one base from this, so it may be a read error. In DNA form, the CDR3 reads TGTGCCAGCAGAGCCGACAGGGCGAAATACGGGCAGTACTTC. Protein product: CASRADRAKYGQYF. V is TRBV2 and J is TRBJ2-7; 7 bases match TRBD1. Germline CDR1 is SNHLY and CDR2 is FYNNEI. This CDR3 has 14 residues.

This clonotype was seen at least ten times. This chain joins TRBV7-9 and TRBJ1-1; a weak D match, TRBD1 (5 bases). There are 13 residues in the CDR3. Trimming stripped 5 bases from V and 4 bases from J, with 11 bases between. The germline V gene has CDR1 SEHNR and CDR2 FQNEAQ (reference sequence). The CDR3 DNA is TGTGCCAGCAGCCCCCCAGGGACCACTGAAGCTTTCTTT. This encodes CASSPPGTTEAFF.

A word on this clonotype: A much larger clone differs from this one at a single base, so this may be a read error. Here the CDR3 omits its conserved ending phenylalanine or tryptophan, so a read error is the likely source. This chain links TRBV6-2 or TRBV6-3 with TRBJ1-1, with a possible D match to TRBD1 (5 bases). This CDR3 comprises 14 residues. Germline V gives CDR1 MNHEY, CDR2 SVGEGT. V lost 6 bases, J lost 1 base, and 12 bases lay in between. The CDR3 DNA follows: TGTGCCAGCAGCCCGCACAGGCCGAACACTGAAGCTTTCCTT. Protein sequence: CASSPHRPNTEAFL.

This clonotype showed up just a few times. Being one base from a much bigger clone, this may be a read error. This chain uses TRBV30 with TRBJ1-1; 8 bases are a match to TRBD1. This CDR3 has 13 amino acids. Germline V gives CDR1 GTSNPN, CDR2 SVGIG (reference sequence). J gave up 1 base and V 3 bases, and 1 base lay outside the gene matches. The DNA of the CDR3 is TGTGCCTGGAGAGGACAGGGGAACACTGAAGCTTTCTTT. Encoded protein: CAWRGQGNTEAFF.

This clonotype appeared many times. This chain connects TRBV27 to TRBJ2-3; D may be TRBD2 (6 bases). Per the germline V gene, CDR1 is MNHEY and CDR2 is SMNVEV (reference sequence). With 4 bases removed from V and 0 bases from J, the gap between germline ends came to 14 bases. This CDR3 spans 16 amino acids. The CDR3: CASSSRRGPSTDTQYF. CDR3 coding DNA: TGTGCCAGCAGTTCCAGGAGGGGCCCTAGCACAGATACGCAGTATTTT.

CDR3 sequence: CASSLLGTWNNEQFF. In DNA form, the CDR3 reads TGTGCCAGCAGCTTACTTGGGACTTGGAACAATGAGCAGTTCTTC. The chain is built from TRBV7-2 and TRBJ2-1; D is perhaps TRBD2 (6 bases). The CDR3 spans 15 residues. The V and J ends lost 2 bases and 5 bases respectively, with 13 bases between them. Germline-derived CDR1 and CDR2 are SGHTA and FQGNSA.

This clonotype was counted ten times or more. Possible read error: a much larger clone is one base away. CDR3 protein: CASSLDWFYGYTF. In DNA form, the CDR3 reads TGTGCCAGCAGCTTGGACTGGTTCTATGGCTACACCTTC. The chain joins TRBV5-6 to TRBJ1-2; the D is unclear. CDR1 and CDR2 from the germline V gene are SGHDT and YYEEEE. The CDR3 is 13 amino acids. Trimming took off 0 bases at V and 4 bases at J, with 7 bases between the two ends.

There are many counts of this clonotype. The chain recombines TRBV27 with TRBJ2-5; D gene uncertain. Trimming took off 0 bases at V and 1 base at J, with 6 bases between the two ends. CDR1 is MNHEY and CDR2 is SMNVEV in the germline V gene (reference sequence). The CDR3 has 14 amino acids. CDR3 protein: CASSLSQSQETQYF. For the CDR3, the DNA is TGTGCCAGCAGTTTATCGCAGAGCCAAGAGACCCAGTACTTC.

This clonotype was observed a few times. V and J are TRBV7-9 and TRBJ1-5; 8 bases agree with TRBD1. V lost 4 bases to trimming and J lost 4 bases; unmatched junction nucleotides: 9. Germline values: CDR1 SEHNR, CDR2 FQNEAQ (reference sequence). The CDR3 sequence is 16 residues long. The DNA for the CDR3 is TGTGCCAGCAGCTATCTAGGACAGGGAGGGAATCAGCCCCAGCATTTT. It yields the protein CASSYLGQGGNQPQHF.

This clonotype has a count of ten or more. V usage is TRBV5-4 and J usage is TRBJ2-5, with D possibly being TRBD1 (7 bases). The germline V gene encodes CDR1 SGHNT and CDR2 YYREEE (reference sequence). V lost 4 bases, J lost 1 base, and 17 bases lay in between. The CDR3 loop spans 16 amino acids. CDR3 protein: CASSLAGQTIQETQYF. The CDR3 region has the DNA TGTGCCAGCAGCCTTGCGGGACAGACTATCCAAGAGACCCAGTACTTC.

CDR3 protein: CASSSQGVLTTDTQYF. The CDR3, as DNA: TGTGCCAGCAGCTCACAGGGGGTCCTTACCACAGATACGCAGTATTTT. The chain has TRBV7-2 and TRBJ2-3, with TRBD1 matching over 8 bases. Germline V gene sequence: CDR1 SGHTA, CDR2 FQGNSA. This CDR3 comprises 16 residues. The V segment lost 4 bases and the J segment 2 bases; nucleotides outside the gene matches: 8.

This clonotype was picked up many times. The V gene is TRBV18, the J gene TRBJ1-2; TRBD1 aligns across 10 bases. The V and J ends lost 2 bases and 1 base, in that order; junction bases with no gene match: 1. Germline CDR1 is KGHSH and CDR2 is LQKENI. This CDR3 region has 15 residues. CDR3 nucleotide sequence: TGTGCCAGCTCACCAGACAGGGGGCTTAACTATGGCTACACCTTC. It translates to CASSPDRGLNYGYTF.

The rearrangement joins TRBV20-1 to TRBJ2-2; no clear D. The CDR3 length is 15 residues. The ends were cut back, 2 bases at V and 2 bases at J, with 12 bases in the middle. CDR1 is DFQATT, CDR2 SNEGSKA, per germline (reference sequence). CDR3: CSARKSRLNTGELFF. In DNA form, the CDR3 reads TGCAGTGCTAGAAAAAGCCGCCTAAACACCGGGGAGCTGTTTTTT.

The V and J genes are TRBV4-3 and TRBJ2-3; 9 bases fit TRBD1. Matching the DNA end better, TRBJ2-5 makes the J call doubtful. CDR3 length: 16 amino acids. The germline CDR1 and CDR2 sequences are LGHNA and YSLEER. CDR3 sequence: CASSQDRGLARETQYF. CDR3 nucleotides: TGCGCCAGCAGCCAGGACAGGGGTCTAGCCCGGGAGACCCAGTACTTC.

This clonotype was detected ten times or more. This sequence joins TRBV30 and TRBJ1-2, with 7 bases that match TRBD1. The V segment lost 4 bases and the J segment 3 bases; nucleotides outside the gene matches: 8. The CDR3 runs to 14 residues. CDR1 and CDR2 (germline): GTSNPN, SVGIG (reference sequence). The CDR3 nucleotides read TGTGCCTGGAACCGGGACAGTACCTACTATGGCTACACCTTC. It specifies CAWNRDSTYYGYTF.

This clonotype was counted a few times. The genes are TRBV20-1 and TRBJ1-5; no definite D call. With 6 bases removed from V and 0 bases from J, the gap between germline ends came to 15 bases. CDR3 length: 15 amino acids. The germline V gene encodes CDR1 DFQATT and CDR2 SNEGSKA (reference sequence). The CDR3 is CSATKPLYSNQPQHF. The CDR3 DNA follows: TGCAGTGCGACAAAGCCCCTGTATAGCAATCAGCCCCAGCATTTT.

This clonotype was found once. A read error may explain this, as a much larger clone is one base away. For the CDR3, the DNA is TGCGCCAGCAGCTTTATCCGGGACAGACAAGAGGCCCAGTACTTC. It yields the protein CASSFIRDRQEAQYF. The rearrangement joins TRBV5-1 to TRBJ2-5, with TRBD1 matching 7 bases. This CDR3 region has 15 residues. In germline, CDR1 is SGHRS, CDR2 YFSETQ.

This clonotype was counted at least ten times. One junction end does not reproduce the germline sequence, and a read error may be involved. V usage is TRBV29-1 and J usage is TRBJ2-7; 7 positions agree with TRBD1. The germline V gene has CDR1 SQVTM and CDR2 ANQGSEA. The CDR3 extends over 11 amino acids. CDR3 DNA: TGCAGCGTTCTAACGACAGGGTTGAAGTATTTT. Encoded protein: CSVLTTGLKYF.

This clonotype was observed at least ten times. V gene TRBV28 combines with J gene TRBJ1-1; TRBD1 agrees at 7 bases. The CDR3 contains 14 residues. Unmatched junction bases numbered 4, after V lost 5 bases and J lost 1 base. Looked up from germline, CDR1 is MDHEN and CDR2 is SYDVKM. The CDR3 spells CASSTGQPNTEAFF. CDR3 nucleotides: TGTGCCAGCAGTACGGGACAGCCGAACACTGAAGCTTTCTTT. Supplemented by reference TRBV28 and TRBJ1-1, the full variable domain reads DVKVTQSSRYLVKRTGEKVFLECVQDMDHENMFWYRQDPGLGLRLIYFSYDVKMKEKGDIPEGYSVSREKKERFSLILESASTNQTSMYLCASSTGQPNTEAFFGQGTRLTVV.

Turning to this clonotype: A read error may explain this, as a much larger clone is one base away. The CDR3 DNA is TGTGCCAGCAGCTTAAATGCAGCGCGTCTAGCGGGAGCCCCAACCCGGGAGCAGTGCTTC. Translated, it gives CASSLNAARLAGAPTREQCF. The chain is built from TRBV7-2 and TRBJ2-4, with 10 bases that match TRBD2. The CDR3 totals 20 residues. CDR1 is SGHTA, CDR2 FQGNSA, per germline.

V gene TRBV6-2 or TRBV6-3 combines with J gene TRBJ2-6; a weak D match, TRBD2 (5 bases). Germline values: CDR1 MNHEY, CDR2 SVGEGT. V lost 0 bases and J 4 bases, leaving 19 bases between the germline ends. This CDR3 is 19 amino acids long. The CDR3 sequence: CASSYSRGGPRAGANVLTF. The CDR3 DNA sequence: TGTGCCAGCAGTTACTCTCGGGGTGGACCTCGAGCGGGGGCCAACGTCCTGACTTTC.

CDR3 DNA sequence: TGTGCCAGCTCACCCTCAACCCTGGGTTTGGAGACCCAGTACTTC. This translates into CASSPSTLGLETQYF. V gene TRBV18 combines with J gene TRBJ2-5; D gene unclear. This CDR3 spans 15 amino acids. Trimming left V 3 bases short and J 5 bases short, with 16 bases between. Germline V CDR1 and CDR2: KGHSH, LQKENI.